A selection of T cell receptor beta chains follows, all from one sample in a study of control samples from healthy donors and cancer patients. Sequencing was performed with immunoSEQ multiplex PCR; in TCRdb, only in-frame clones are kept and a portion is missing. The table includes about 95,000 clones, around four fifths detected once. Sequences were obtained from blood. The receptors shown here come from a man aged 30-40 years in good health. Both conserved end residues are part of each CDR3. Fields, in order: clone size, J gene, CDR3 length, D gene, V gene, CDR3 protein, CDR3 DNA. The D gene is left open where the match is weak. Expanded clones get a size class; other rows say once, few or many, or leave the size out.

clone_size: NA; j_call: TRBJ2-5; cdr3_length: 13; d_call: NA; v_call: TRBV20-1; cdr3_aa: CSASLGSQETQYF; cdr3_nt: TGCAGTGCTAGTTTGGGGTCCCAAGAGACCCAGTACTTC
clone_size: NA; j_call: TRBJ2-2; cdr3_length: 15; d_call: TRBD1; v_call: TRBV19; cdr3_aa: CASSIGDRESGELFF; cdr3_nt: TGTGCCAGTAGTATAGGCGACAGGGAGAGCGGGGAGCTGTTTTTT
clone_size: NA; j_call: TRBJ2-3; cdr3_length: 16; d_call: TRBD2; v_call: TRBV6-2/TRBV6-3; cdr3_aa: CASSPIAGGLPDTQYF; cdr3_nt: TGTGCCAGCAGCCCCATAGCGGGGGGGCTACCGGATACGCAGTATTTT
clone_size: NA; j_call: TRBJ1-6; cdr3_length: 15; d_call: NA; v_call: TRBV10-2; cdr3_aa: CASSESTGYNSPLHF; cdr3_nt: TGCGCCAGCAGTGAGTCGACAGGCTATAATTCACCCCTCCACTTT
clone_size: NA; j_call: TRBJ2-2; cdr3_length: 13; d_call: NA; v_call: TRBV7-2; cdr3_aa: CASSARGTGELFF; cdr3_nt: TGTGCCAGCAGCGCTAGAGGTACCGGGGAGCTGTTTTTT
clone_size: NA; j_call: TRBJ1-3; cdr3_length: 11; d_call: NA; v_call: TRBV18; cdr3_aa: CASSVQDTIYF; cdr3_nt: TGTGCCAGCTCAGTCCAAGACACCATATATTTT
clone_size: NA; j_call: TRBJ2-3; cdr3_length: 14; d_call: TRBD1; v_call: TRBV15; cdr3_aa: CATSGRGRADTQYF; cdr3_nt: TGTGCCACCAGCGGCAGGGGGCGAGCAGATACGCAGTATTTT
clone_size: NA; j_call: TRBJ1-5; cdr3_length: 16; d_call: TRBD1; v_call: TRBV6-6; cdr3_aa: CASSSYGQGANQPQHF; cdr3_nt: TGTGCCAGCAGCTCCTATGGACAGGGAGCAAATCAGCCCCAGCATTTT
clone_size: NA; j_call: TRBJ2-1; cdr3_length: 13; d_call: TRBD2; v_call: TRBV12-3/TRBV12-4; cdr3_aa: CASSFGSGGVRFF; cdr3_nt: TGTGCCAGCAGTTTCGGTAGCGGGGGGGTGCGGTTCTTC
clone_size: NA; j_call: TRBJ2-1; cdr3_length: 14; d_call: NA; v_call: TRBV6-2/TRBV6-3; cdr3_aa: CASSYSSVHNEQFF; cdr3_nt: TGTGCCAGCAGTTACTCGAGTGTCCACAATGAGCAGTTCTTC
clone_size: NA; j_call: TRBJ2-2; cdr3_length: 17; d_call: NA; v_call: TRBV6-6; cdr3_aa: CASSLTGGAGHTGELFF; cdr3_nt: TGTGCCAGCAGTCTTACGGGCGGGGCAGGGCACACCGGGGAGCTGTTTTTT
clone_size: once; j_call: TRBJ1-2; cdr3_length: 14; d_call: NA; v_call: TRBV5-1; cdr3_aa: CASSLGWGGDGYTF; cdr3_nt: TGCGCCAGCAGCTTGGGGTGGGGGGGCGATGGCTACACCTTC
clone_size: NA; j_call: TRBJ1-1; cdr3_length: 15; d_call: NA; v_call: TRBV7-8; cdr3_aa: CASTKGRLMNTEAFF; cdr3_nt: TGTGCCAGCACCAAGGGGCGTCTTATGAACACTGAAGCTTTCTTT
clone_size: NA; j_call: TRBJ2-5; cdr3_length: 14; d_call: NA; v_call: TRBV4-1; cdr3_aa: CASSQEQRQETQYF; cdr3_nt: TGCGCCAGCAGCCAAGAGCAGCGGCAAGAGACCCAGTACTTC
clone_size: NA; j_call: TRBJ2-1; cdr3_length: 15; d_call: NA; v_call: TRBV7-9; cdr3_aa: CASTGGQAPNNEQFF; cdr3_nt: TGTGCCAGCACCGGGGGACAAGCCCCGAACAATGAGCAGTTCTTC
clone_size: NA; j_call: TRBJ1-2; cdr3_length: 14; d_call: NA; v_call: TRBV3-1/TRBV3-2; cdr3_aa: CASSQKGTCYGYTF; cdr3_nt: TGTGCCAGCAGCCAAAAAGGCACTTGCTATGGCTACACCTTC
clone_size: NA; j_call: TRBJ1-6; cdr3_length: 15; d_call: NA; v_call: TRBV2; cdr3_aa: CASSDGGLLNSPLHF; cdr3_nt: TGTGCCAGCAGTGACGGCGGCCTACTAAATTCACCCCTCCACTTT
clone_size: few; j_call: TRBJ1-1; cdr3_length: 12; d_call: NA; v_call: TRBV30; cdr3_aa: CAASELNTEAFF; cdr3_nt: TGTGCCGCATCTGAGCTGAACACTGAAGCTTTCTTT
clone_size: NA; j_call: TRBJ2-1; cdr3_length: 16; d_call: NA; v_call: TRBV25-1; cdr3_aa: CASSEYESGMNNEQFF; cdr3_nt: TGTGCCAGCAGTGAATATGAGTCTGGAATGAACAATGAGCAGTTCTTC
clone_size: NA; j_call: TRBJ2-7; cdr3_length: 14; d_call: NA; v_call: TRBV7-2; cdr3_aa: CASSLTGGIGEQYF; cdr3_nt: TGTGCCAGCAGCTTAACGGGGGGCATTGGCGAGCAGTACTTC
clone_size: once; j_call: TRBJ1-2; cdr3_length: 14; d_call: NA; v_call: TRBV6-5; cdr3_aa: CASSYSSGYYGYTF; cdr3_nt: TGTGCCAGCAGTTACTCGAGCGGCTACTATGGCTACACCTTC
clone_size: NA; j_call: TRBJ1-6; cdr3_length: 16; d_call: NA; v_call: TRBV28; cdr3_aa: CASSSHRTAYNSPLHF; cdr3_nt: TGTGCCAGCAGTTCCCACCGGACAGCCTATAATTCACCCCTCCACTTT
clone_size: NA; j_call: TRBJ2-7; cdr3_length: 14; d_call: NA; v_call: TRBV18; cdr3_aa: CASSPDWGEGEQYF; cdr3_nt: TGTGCCAGCTCACCTGACTGGGGTGAAGGGGAGCAGTACTTC
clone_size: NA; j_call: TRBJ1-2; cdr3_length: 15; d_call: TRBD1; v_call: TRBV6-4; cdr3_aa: CASTPTPGQGNGYTF; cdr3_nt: TGTGCCAGCACCCCCACACCGGGACAGGGGAATGGCTACACCTTC
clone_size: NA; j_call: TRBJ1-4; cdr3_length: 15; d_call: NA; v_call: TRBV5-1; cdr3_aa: CASSPGSATNEKLFF; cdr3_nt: TGCGCCAGCAGTCCGGGATCCGCAACTAATGAAAAACTGTTTTTT
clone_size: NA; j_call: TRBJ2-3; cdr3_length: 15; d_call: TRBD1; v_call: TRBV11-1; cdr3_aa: CASSLDDRERDTQYF; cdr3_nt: TGTGCCAGCAGCTTAGATGACAGGGAGAGAGATACGCAGTATTTT
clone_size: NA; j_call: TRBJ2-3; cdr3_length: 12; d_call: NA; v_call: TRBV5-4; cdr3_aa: CASSSTSDTQYF; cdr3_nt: TGTGCCAGCAGCTCGACCTCAGATACGCAGTATTTT
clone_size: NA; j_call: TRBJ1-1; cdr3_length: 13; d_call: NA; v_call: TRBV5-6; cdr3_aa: CASRLQGPTEAFF; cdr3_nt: TGTGCCAGTCGCCTTCAGGGGCCCACTGAAGCTTTCTTT
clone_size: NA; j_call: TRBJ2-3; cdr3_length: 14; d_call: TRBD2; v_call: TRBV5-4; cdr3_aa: CASSLGTSSDTQYF; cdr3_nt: TGTGCCAGCAGCTTGGGGACTAGTTCAGATACGCAGTATTTT
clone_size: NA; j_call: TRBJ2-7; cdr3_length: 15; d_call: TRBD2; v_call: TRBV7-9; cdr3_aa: CASSPSGGGSYEQYF; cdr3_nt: TGTGCCAGCAGCCCTAGCGGGGGGGGCTCCTACGAGCAGTACTTC
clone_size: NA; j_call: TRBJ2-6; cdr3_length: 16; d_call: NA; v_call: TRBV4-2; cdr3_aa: CASSQERTSGANVLTF; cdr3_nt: TGTGCCAGCAGCCAAGAACGGACCTCTGGGGCCAACGTCCTGACTTTC
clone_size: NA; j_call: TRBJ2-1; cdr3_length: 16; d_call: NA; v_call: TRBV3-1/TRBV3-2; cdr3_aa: CASSQELAGRYNEQFF; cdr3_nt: TGTGCCAGCAGCCAAGAATTGGCGGGGCGTTACAATGAGCAGTTCTTC